The clone carrying this T cell receptor beta chain was seen a few times. As yet, its antigen is unknown. Assay: immunoSEQ multiplex PCR; the TCRdb copy retains only in-frame clones and omits some. The table has fewer than 35,000 clones, 80% to 85% seen once. From germline, CDR1 is SGHNT and CDR2 YYREEE (reference sequence). V shed 6 bases, J shed 7 bases, and the junction held 10 bases outside the gene matches. The CDR3 runs to 15 residues. The data were obtained in a study of T cells in narcolepsy. As for the study in general: Donors had narcolepsy type 1 or type 2, or were healthy controls.

The study, taken as a whole, reports: Reportedly, autoreactive clonotypes were serially detected in patients' blood but not controls'. In some patient and control memory CD4+ samples, autoreactive clones were absent. Autoreactive HCRT-specific and TRIB2-specific clonotypes were marked in same-patient CSF-versus-blood CD4+ comparisons.

The sequencing input was CD45RA- memory CD4+ T cells from PBMCs. This TCR came from a human donor with narcolepsy. This chain connects TRBV5-4 to TRBJ2-2, with TRBD2 matching 9 bases. The CDR3 coding sequence is TGTGCCAGCACCATAAGGGGACTAGCAATCGGGGAGCTGTTTTTT. It specifies CASTIRGLAIGELFF. The full variable domain, completed using reference TRBV5-4 and TRBJ2-2, is ETGVTQSPTHLIKTRGQQVTLRCSSQSGHNTVSWYQQALGQGPQFIFQYYREEENGRGNFPPRFSGLQFPNYSSELNVNALELDDSALYLCASTIRGLAIGELFFGEGSRLTVL.